This T cell receptor beta chain was sequenced in a study of cytomegalovirus exposure and HLA in healthy donors. PCR primers comprised 60 Vbeta and 13 Jbeta primers. Clones were read by immunoSEQ multiplex PCR, and TCRdb kept only the in-frame ones, dropping some. Of approximately 110,000 clones detected, less than 80% appear once; the ten largest clones hold approximately 1.2%. The study, taken as a whole, reports: Some V segments, TRBV6-2 and TRBV6-3 among them, were indistinguishable and were therefore excluded.

The CDR3 loop spans 13 amino acids. The J segment lost 7 bases and the V segment lost 3 bases, leaving 4 bases of the junction unmatched. Germline CDR1 is SQVTM and CDR2 is ANQGSEA. A remark on this clone: The antigen is unknown.

This receptor was identified in a man aged 25 to 40 in good health and CMV-seronegative. This chain uses TRBV29-1 with TRBJ2-7; 12 bases fit TRBD1. Sequenced: PBMCs. The CDR3, as DNA: TGCAGCGTTGAGAGGGACAGGGGGCGTGAGCAGTACTTC. Its translation: CSVERDRGREQYF.